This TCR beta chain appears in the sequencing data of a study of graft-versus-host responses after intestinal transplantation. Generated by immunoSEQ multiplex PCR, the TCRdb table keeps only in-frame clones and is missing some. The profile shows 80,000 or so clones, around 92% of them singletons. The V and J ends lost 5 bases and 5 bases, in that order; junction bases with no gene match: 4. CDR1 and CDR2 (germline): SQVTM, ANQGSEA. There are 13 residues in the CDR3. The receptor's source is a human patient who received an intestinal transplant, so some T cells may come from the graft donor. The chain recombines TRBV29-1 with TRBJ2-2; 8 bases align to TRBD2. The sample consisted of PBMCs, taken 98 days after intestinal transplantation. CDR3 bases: TGCAGCGTTCGTAAGCGGGAGACCGGGGAGCTGTTTTTT. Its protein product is CSVRKRETGELFF.